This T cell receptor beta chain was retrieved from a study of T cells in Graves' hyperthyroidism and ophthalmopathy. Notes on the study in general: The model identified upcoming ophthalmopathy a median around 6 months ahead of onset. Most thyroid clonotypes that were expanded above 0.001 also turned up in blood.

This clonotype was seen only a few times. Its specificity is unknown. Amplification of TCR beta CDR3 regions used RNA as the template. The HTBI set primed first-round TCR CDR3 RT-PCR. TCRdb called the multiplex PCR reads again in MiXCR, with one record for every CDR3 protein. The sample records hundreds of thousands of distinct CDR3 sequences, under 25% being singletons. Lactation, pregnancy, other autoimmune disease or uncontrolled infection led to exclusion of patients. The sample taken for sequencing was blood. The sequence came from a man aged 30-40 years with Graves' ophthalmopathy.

CDR3 protein: CASSHRDTTDTQYF. As DNA, the CDR3 is TGCGCCAGCAGCCACCGGGACACCACAGATACGCAGTATTTT. The chain has TRBV5-1 and TRBJ2-3; TRBD1 might be the D (6 bases). The V gene lost 4 bases and the J gene lost 2 bases, with 11 bases spanning the gap. The CDR3 runs 14 residues. Per germline, CDR1 SGHRS and CDR2 YFSETQ.